The entry below gives a single T cell receptor (beta chain) sequence along with its context. This CDR3 is 14 amino acids long. From germline, CDR1 is KGHSH and CDR2 LQKENI. V was clipped by 3 bases and J by 4 bases; unmatched bases: 2. The data were taken from a study of blood T cell repertoires in COVID-19. Across the study: Samples taken during acute and convalescent COVID-19 were collected in the United States, Italy and Spain. The cDNA or gDNA used as material had been derived from T cells, B-cell-depleted T cells, or PBMCs.

Original handling: Reference gene primers were amplified, and this amplification served to estimate nucleated cell counts. TCRdb's table, derived via immunoSEQ multiplex PCR, lists solely in-frame clones and lacks some. The V and J calls and clone size were taken over from that table, and D and trimming were inferred from the DNA. The sample has about 140,000 clones; 79% are singletons. This sequence was found in a man in his 60s with acute or convalescent COVID-19. The rearrangement links TRBV18 to TRBJ1-4; 7 bases fit TRBD1. The specimen sequenced was peripheral blood. The CDR3 protein is CASSPDRSNEKLFF. In DNA form, the CDR3 reads TGTGCCAGCTCACCGGACAGGAGTAATGAAAAACTGTTTTTT.